This T cell receptor (beta chain) was retrieved from a study of identical twins listed by TCRdb under 2016. In terms of the full investigation: TCR alpha and beta repertoires from monozygotic twins, unrelated adults of various ages and cord blood were deep-sequenced to test whether fetal clonotypes persist. To rule out contamination, replicate twin experiments were performed at different times with different library preparation protocols. Results the study describes overall, beyond this receptor: Fewer insertions were carried by abundant cord blood beta clonotypes; a weaker similar trend was observed in young adult naive repertoires, while no such trend was observed in memory repertoires. In monozygotic twins, recombination models systematically underestimated out-of-frame TCR alpha sharing, but the models matched the sharing seen between unrelated individuals. In beta out-of-frame sequences, excess twin sharing was weaker, because having fewer shared sequences lowered the signal-to-noise ratio. Zero-insertion analyses could be partly confounded by invariant T cells such as MAIT and iNKT, although diverse VJ usage argued against such confounding for most clonotypes. Because the same donors could not be followed over many years, conclusions were based on cross-sectional statistical analysis. Compared with coincidental sharing between unrelated individuals, out-of-frame TCR alpha sequences shared between twins had an excess of sequences with low generation probability.

All donors were healthy Caucasians. The researchers also sequenced three unrelated adults who were not twins: a male aged 18 to 29, a male aged 50 to 60, and a female aged 50 to 60. Miltenyi CD45RO+ enrichment and human naive T-cell isolation kits were used to isolate memory (CD45RO+) and naive T cells from PBMC. This clonotype was detected ten times or more. Its antigen is currently not known. No per-base quality is available; no much larger clone lies one base away. Receptor libraries were prepared by 5' RACE. TCRdb shows the sequencer as Illumina HiSeq 2000. A universal primer binding site was introduced by template switching, and a unique molecular identifier was present in the final cDNA, enabling accurate counting of TCR cDNA molecules. Specific primers in the conserved constant-segment region were used to synthesize first-strand cDNA for TCR alpha and beta chains. Each cDNA library was double barcoded, with a SMART-Mk sample barcode plus Illumina barcodes, to control for contamination. TruSeq adapter sequences and Illumina sample barcodes were added in two successive PCR steps. Sequencing of the TCR alpha and beta cDNA libraries was done on the Illumina HiSeq platform using custom primers. In the original analysis: MiGEC was used to process raw reads and extract unique molecular identifiers, and MiXCR was used to find CDR3 positions. Recombination models were inferred per individual with the repgenHMM and IGoR tools using an EM algorithm. The tcR package in R was used for shared clonotype analysis, with sharing normalized by the product of cloneset sizes. Out-of-frame nonproductive sequences were analyzed to study raw recombination free of thymic and clonal selection effects. TCRdb redid the processing of the public reads, applying fastp at Q25 and MiXCR, and retained in-frame beta chains. When rows share a CDR3 protein, they turn into one entry using the most common DNA and genes. V and J calls and clone size were set by TCRdb, not the authors. The sample table records hundreds of thousands of distinct CDR3 sequences; around 6% of these occur just once. In total, the top ten clones hold 1.5% to 2% of the sample.

The germline V gene provides CDR1 MNHEY and CDR2 SVGEGT. Inclusive of the bounding cysteine and phenylalanine, the CDR3 is 14 residues long. CDR3 DNA is the only sequence kept; it has 42 bases, read in frame from the first base. V loses 9 bases at its end and J loses 7 bases; junction bases beyond the gene matches: 8. The sequenced sample consisted of naive T cells sorted from blood. This sample's cell subset or site label indicates: cells isolated with a human naive T-cell isolation kit. This chain joins TRBV6-2 or TRBV6-3 to TRBJ2-1, and TRBD2 matches 11 of the central bases. This TCR was sampled from a man in his late teens or twenties in good health. The CDR3 protein: CASMIAGGRNEQFF. The bases are TGTGCCAGTATGATAGCGGGAGGGCGTAATGAGCAGTTCTTC.